The clone carrying this T cell receptor beta chain was observed a few times. Its target is not known. The CDR3 extends over 12 amino acids. Trimming left V 7 bases short and J 3 bases short, with 9 bases between. Looked up from germline, CDR1 is MNHNS and CDR2 is SASEGT. Constant-region reverse primers amplified full-length variable regions, followed by semi-nested Nested Universal Primer A PCR. One entry per CDR3 protein results from TCRdb running MiXCR on the 5' RACE reads. The sample carries 55,000 to 70,000 distinct CDR3 sequences, more than 25% recorded once. Study results and limitations: The larger cohort examined one V-J beta rearrangement, not whole repertoires.

The sequencing input was tumor-infiltrating memory CD4+ T cells sorted from the breast tumor. Subset denoted: memory CD4+ T cells, CD4+CD45RO+CD25-. The receptor's source is a female donor with breast cancer. The chain recombines TRBV6-1 with TRBJ1-2; no reliable D call. CDR3 nucleotide sequence: TGTGCCAGCACCGACACTTACTATGGCTACACCTTC. Translating it yields CASTDTYYGYTF.